Sequencing of this T cell receptor beta chain was carried out in a study of blood T cells in healthy people across ages. Study outcomes and limitations: Aged donors had fewer naive CD4+ cells and lower diversity than long-lived donors.

V was clipped by 3 bases and J by 1 base; unmatched bases: 6. This CDR3 region has 16 residues. Germline V CDR1 and CDR2: MRHNA, SNTAGT. Using a J-beta primer mix together with a sample-barcoded 5' primer, a second PCR was run for about 7 to 12 cycles. In TCRdb, the 5' RACE reads were re-called with MiXCR into one record per CDR3 protein. Here the sample spans hundreds of thousands of distinct CDR3 sequences, about 61% being singletons. In regard to this clonotype: What it recognizes is unknown.

The clonotype originates from a man aged 40-55 years in good health. The rearrangement links TRBV6-4 to TRBJ2-3; 8 bases line up with TRBD1. Sequencing was done on a sample of blood. The CDR3 reads CASSEEGQGGTDTQYF. CDR3 nucleotide sequence: TGTGCCAGCAGTGAAGAAGGACAGGGAGGCACAGATACGCAGTATTTT.